Presented here are 19 T cell receptor beta chains from one specimen sequenced in a study of blood T cell repertoires in COVID-19. Produced via immunoSEQ multiplex PCR; TCRdb's table is partial and in-frame only. The sample lists about 53,000 clones; 80% to 90% were seen once. Sequenced sample: peripheral blood. The receptors come from a man aged 45-65 years with acute or convalescent COVID-19.

The rearrangement uses TRBV28 and TRBJ1-2; no reliable D call. V lost 4 bases to trimming and J lost 1 base, with 10 bases between them. Germline CDR1 is MDHEN and CDR2 is SYDVKM. The CDR3 length is 14 residues. In nucleotides, the CDR3 is TGTGCCAGCAGTTCCCACTCGGTTAACTATGGCTACACCTTC. Amino acid sequence: CASSSHSVNYGYTF.

The genes are TRBV5-5 and TRBJ2-5; 9 nucleotides match TRBD2. CDR1 is SGHKS, CDR2 YYEKEE, per germline (reference sequence). J lost 0 bases, V lost 3 bases, and 9 bases had no gene match. This CDR3 has 17 residues. CDR3 protein: CASSWGWSSGNQETQYF. The CDR3 DNA reads as TGTGCCAGCAGCTGGGGGTGGTCTAGCGGGAACCAAGAGACCCAGTACTTC. Together with reference TRBV5-5 and TRBJ2-5, the CDR3 gives the full variable domain: DAGVTQSPTHLIKTRGQQVTLRCSPISGHKSVSWYQQVLGQGPQFIFQYYEKEERGRGNFPDRFSARQFPNYSSELNVNALLLGDSALYLCASSWGWSSGNQETQYFGPGTRLLVL.

This clone has a handful of counts. The chain employs TRBV3-1 (or the pseudogene TRBV3-2) and TRBJ2-3, with D possibly TRBD2 on 5 matching bases. Trimming stripped 6 bases from V and 5 bases from J, with 6 bases between. The germline V gene has CDR1 LGHDT and CDR2 YNNKEL (reference sequence). CDR3 length: 11 residues. CDR3 residues: CASSRGDTQYF. CDR3 sequence (DNA): TGTGCCAGCAGTCGGGGAGATACGCAGTATTTT.

About this clone: The CDR3 ends on some other residue instead of the conserved phenylalanine or tryptophan, so this is likely a read error. It is unclear where the CDR3 begins or ends on the DNA, so no DNA is shown, and the CDR3 is as TCRdb lists it. The chain has TRBV5-8 and TRBJ2-7; the D call TRBD2 from the table was never checked on the DNA. CDR1 and CDR2 (germline): SGHTS, YDEGEE. The CDR3 adds up to 15 amino acids, both ends counted. CDR3 residues: CASSLGGRASPPGDP.

Only one count was recorded for this clone. The chain uses TRBV7-6 and TRBJ2-1; 10 positions match TRBD2. V shed 1 base, J shed 5 bases, and the junction held 8 bases outside the gene matches. The CDR3 spans 17 residues. Per germline, CDR1 SGHVS and CDR2 FNYEAQ. CDR3 sequence: CASSLGIRAGGDNEQFF. The DNA of the CDR3 is TGTGCCAGCAGCTTAGGGATTCGAGCGGGAGGGGACAATGAGCAGTTCTTC.

The chain recombines TRBV12-3 or TRBV12-4 with TRBJ2-1; D perhaps matches TRBD2 (6 bases). The CDR3 is 12 residues long. V was pared by 3 bases and J by 15 bases, with 15 bases between. The CDR3 DNA follows: TGTGCCAGCAGTTTCCTGACTAGTTCTCGGTTCTTC. This gives the protein CASSFLTSSRFF.

The V call is TRBV28, the J call TRBJ1-3; the D is unclear. Per germline, CDR1 MDHEN and CDR2 SYDVKM. This CDR3 contains 13 residues. Trimming took 4 bases from V and 0 from J, leaving 4 bases between them. The CDR3 reads CASSSGSGNTIYF. Written as DNA, the CDR3 is TGTGCCAGCAGTTCGGGCTCTGGAAACACCATATATTTT.

The chain combines TRBV5-1 with TRBJ2-7; weak D call: TRBD2 (6 bases). Germline CDR1 is SGHRS and CDR2 is YFSETQ. Trimming shortened V by 1 base and J by 0 bases, and 14 bases separated the two germline ends. This CDR3 is built from 16 residues. For the CDR3, the DNA is TGCGCCAGCAGCTTGCGGGACTCTCTTAGCTCCTACGAGCAGTACTTC. It specifies CASSLRDSLSSYEQYF. The complete variable domain, with remaining parts taken from reference TRBV5-1 and TRBJ2-7, reads KAGVTQTPRYLIKTRGQQVTLSCSPISGHRSVSWYQQTPGQGLQFLFEYFSETQRNKGNFPGRFSGRQFSNSRSEMNVSTLELGDSALYLCASSLRDSLSSYEQYFGPGTRLTVT.

This chain uses TRBV11-2 with TRBJ2-1; D gene unclear. Germline V gives CDR1 SGHAT, CDR2 FQNNGV. The CDR3 spans 14 residues. V dropped 7 bases and J dropped 1 base, with 11 bases sitting between them. The CDR3 region has the DNA TGTGCCAGCACCTTGTGGCGGTCCTACAATGAGCAGTTCTTC. It translates to CASTLWRSYNEQFF.

J is TRBJ2-7 and V is TRBV5-1, with 9 bases identical to TRBD2. With V trimmed by 4 bases and J by 6 bases, 14 bases remained unmatched. Germline assignment: CDR1 SGHRS and CDR2 YFSETQ. The CDR3 consists of 16 residues. The chain's CDR3 is CASSPATRGRGGEQYF. The DNA for the CDR3 is TGCGCCAGCAGCCCCGCTACTCGCGGGAGGGGTGGCGAGCAGTACTTC.

The chain links TRBV25-1 to TRBJ1-4; no definite D call. V shed 8 bases and J shed 7 bases, with 8 bases lying between them. In germline, CDR1 is MGHDK, CDR2 SYGVNS. The CDR3 is made up of 11 amino acids. The CDR3 nucleotides read TGTGCCAGCCGGGGTGGTGAAAAACTGTTTTTT. This codes for CASRGGEKLFF.

The chain links TRBV18 to TRBJ2-6; the match to TRBD2 covers 9 bases. V was pared by 3 bases and J by 1 base, with 4 bases of the junction left unmatched. Germline lookup yields CDR1 KGHSH and CDR2 LQKENI. The CDR3 is 17 residues long. CDR3 amino acids: CASSPGTSRSGANVLTF. The CDR3 region has the DNA TGTGCCAGCTCACCTGGGACTAGCCGATCTGGGGCCAACGTCCTGACTTTC.

The sample holds one count of this clone. This chain links TRBV7-8 with TRBJ2-7; 7 bases line up with TRBD1. Germline V gene sequence: CDR1 SGHVS, CDR2 FQNEAQ. Trimming removed 1 base from V and 7 bases from J; junction bases left unmatched: 16. The CDR3 has 17 residues. The CDR3 spells CASSLVWGTARLREQYF. The CDR3 DNA sequence: TGTGCCAGCAGCTTAGTGTGGGGGACAGCAAGATTACGAGAGCAGTACTTC.

This clone was observed a handful of times. The V and J genes are TRBV6-5 and TRBJ2-1, with TRBD2 identical over 10 bases. Per germline, CDR1 MNHEY and CDR2 SVGAGI. Trimming took 7 bases from V and 6 from J; bases not matched to a gene: 9. The CDR3 loop spans 15 amino acids. The CDR3 loop reads CASTLPGTSVNEQFF. CDR3 coding DNA: TGTGCCAGCACCTTACCCGGGACTAGCGTCAATGAGCAGTTCTTC.

The chain combines TRBV7-8 with TRBJ1-2; D is uncertain. Trimming shortened V by 2 bases and J by 2 bases, and 9 bases separated the two germline ends. The CDR3 spans 14 residues. Germline V lookup: CDR1 SGHVS, CDR2 FQNEAQ. CDR3 nucleotide sequence: TGTGCCAGCAGCTTAAACAGTCCCAACTATGGCTACACCTTC. It specifies CASSLNSPNYGYTF.

This clone was seen once. The chain links TRBV7-8 to TRBJ2-4; D is undetermined. The CDR3 contains 13 residues. V shed 2 bases and J shed 1 base, with 3 bases lying between them. Germline V gene lookup returns CDR1 SGHVS and CDR2 FQNEAQ. CDR3 protein: CASSLSAKNIQYF. The CDR3 DNA is TGTGCCAGCAGCTTAAGCGCCAAAAACATTCAGTACTTC. The full variable domain, in which reference TRBV7-8 and TRBJ2-4 provide the parts outside the CDR3, is GAGVSQSPRYKVAKRGQDVALRCDPISGHVSLFWYQQALGQGPEFLTYFQNEAQLDKSGLPSDRFFAERPEGSVSTLKIQRTQQEDSAVYLCASSLSAKNIQYFGAGTRLSVL.

This chain joins TRBV5-1 and TRBJ2-1; D not certain. The CDR3 spans 17 residues. V lost 2 bases and J 5 bases, leaving 20 bases between the germline ends. Germline CDR1 SGHRS, CDR2 YFSETQ. The CDR3 coding sequence is TGCGCCAGCAGCTTACTATCTCGCATCAACCCCGACAATGAGCAGTTCTTC. Amino acid sequence: CASSLLSRINPDNEQFF.

The chain uses TRBV11-2 and TRBJ2-7; 12 nucleotides match TRBD1. The J segment lost 4 bases and the V segment lost 4 bases, leaving 2 bases of the junction unmatched. There are 14 residues in the CDR3. The germline V gene encodes CDR1 SGHAT and CDR2 FQNNGV. The CDR3 nucleotides are TGTGCCAGCAGCTCGGGACAGGGGGCGTACGAGCAGTACTTC. This translates into CASSSGQGAYEQYF.

CDR3 residues: CASSPTGGGYEQYF. CDR3 DNA: TGTGCCAGCAGTCCAACGGGGGGGGGCTACGAGCAGTACTTC. J is TRBJ2-7 and V is TRBV27; 8 nucleotides match TRBD2. Germline CDR1 reads MNHEY; CDR2 reads SMNVEV (reference sequence). The trim removed 5 bases at V and 3 bases at J, leaving 6 bases unmatched. There are 14 residues in the CDR3.